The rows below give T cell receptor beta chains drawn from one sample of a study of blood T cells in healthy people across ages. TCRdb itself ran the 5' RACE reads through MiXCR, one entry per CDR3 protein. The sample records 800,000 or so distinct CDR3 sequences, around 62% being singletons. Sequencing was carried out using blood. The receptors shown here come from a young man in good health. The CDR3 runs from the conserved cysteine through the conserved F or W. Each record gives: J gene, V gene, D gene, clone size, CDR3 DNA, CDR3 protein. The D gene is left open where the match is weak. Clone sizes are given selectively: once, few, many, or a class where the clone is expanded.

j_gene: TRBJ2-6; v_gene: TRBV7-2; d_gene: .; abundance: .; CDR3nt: TGTGCCAGCAGCTTTCAGCAGAGGGGGGCTGGGGCCAACGTCCTGACTTTC; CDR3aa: CASSFQQRGAGANVLTF
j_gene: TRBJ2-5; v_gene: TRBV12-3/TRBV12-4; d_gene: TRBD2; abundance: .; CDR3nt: TGTGCCAGCTCGGGGATAGCGGGGGTGCAAGAGACCCAGTACTTC; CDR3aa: CASSGIAGVQETQYF
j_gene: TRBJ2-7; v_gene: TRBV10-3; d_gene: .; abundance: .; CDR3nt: TGTGCCATCAGTGTGGAACACGAGCAGTACTTC; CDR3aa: CAISVEHEQYF
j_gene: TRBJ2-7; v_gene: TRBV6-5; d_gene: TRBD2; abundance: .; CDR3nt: TGTGCCAGCAGCCGAGCGGGGAACTACGAGCAGTACTTC; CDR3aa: CASSRAGNYEQYF
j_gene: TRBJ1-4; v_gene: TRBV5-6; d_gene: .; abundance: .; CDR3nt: TGTGCCAGCAGCTTTGACAGGAATCAAAAACTGTTTTTT; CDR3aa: CASSFDRNQKLFF
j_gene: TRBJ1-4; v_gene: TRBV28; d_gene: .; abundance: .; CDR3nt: TGTGCCAGCGAGGGGGACGCTTCGGTCCAAAAACTGTTTTTT; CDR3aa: CASEGDASVQKLFF
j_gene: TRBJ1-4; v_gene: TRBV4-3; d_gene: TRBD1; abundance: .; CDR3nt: TGCGCCAGCAGCCGCCTGGGGACAGAGAGGGAAAAACTGTTTTTT; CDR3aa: CASSRLGTEREKLFF
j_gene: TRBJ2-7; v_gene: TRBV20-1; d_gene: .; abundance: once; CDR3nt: TGCAGTGCGTCCCTAACTGCATACAATGAGCAGTACTTC; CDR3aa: CSASLTAYNEQYF
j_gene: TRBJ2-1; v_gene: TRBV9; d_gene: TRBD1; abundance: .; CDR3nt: TGTGCCAGCAGCCTTCGTCCGGGACAGGCCGAGCAGTTCTTC; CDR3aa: CASSLRPGQAEQFF
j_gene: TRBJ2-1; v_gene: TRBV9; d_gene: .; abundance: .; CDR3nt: TGTGCCAGCAGCGTAGGGTCAGGCCCCTACAATGAGCAGTTCTTC; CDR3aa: CASSVGSGPYNEQFF
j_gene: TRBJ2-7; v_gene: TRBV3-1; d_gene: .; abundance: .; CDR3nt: TGTGCCAGCAGCCAAGATCAGGAATCGTCCTACGAGCAGTACTTC; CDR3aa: CASSQDQESSYEQYF
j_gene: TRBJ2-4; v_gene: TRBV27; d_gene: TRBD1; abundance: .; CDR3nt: TGTGCCAGCAGTCCCCAGGGGGACATTCAGTACTTC; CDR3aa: CASSPQGDIQYF
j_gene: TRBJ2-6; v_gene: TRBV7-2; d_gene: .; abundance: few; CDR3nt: TGTGCCAGCAGCTTCGTGGGGCGCGGTGGGGCCAACGTCCTGACTTTC; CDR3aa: CASSFVGRGGANVLTF
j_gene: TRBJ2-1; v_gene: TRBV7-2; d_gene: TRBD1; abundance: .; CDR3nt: TGTGCCAGCAGCGTGCAGGGGGTTCGGGCTTACAATGAGCAGTTCTTC; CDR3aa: CASSVQGVRAYNEQFF
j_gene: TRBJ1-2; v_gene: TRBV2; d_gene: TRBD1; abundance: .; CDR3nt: TGTGCCAGCAAGGCGGACAGGGCTGGCTACACCTTC; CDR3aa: CASKADRAGYTF
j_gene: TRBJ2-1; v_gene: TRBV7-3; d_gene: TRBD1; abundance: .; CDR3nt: TGTGCCAGCAGCTCCTCGCGGGACAGGACCTACAATGAGCAGTTCTTC; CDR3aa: CASSSSRDRTYNEQFF
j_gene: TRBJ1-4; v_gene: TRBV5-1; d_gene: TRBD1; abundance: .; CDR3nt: TGCGCCAGCAGCCGACAGGGCACCACGACTAATGAAAAACTGTTTTTT; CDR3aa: CASSRQGTTTNEKLFF
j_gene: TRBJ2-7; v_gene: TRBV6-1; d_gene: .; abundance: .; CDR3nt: TGTGCCAGCAGCGCCAACCCCGCTCGCCCGGGGCCCTACGAGCAGTACTTC; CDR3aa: CASSANPARPGPYEQYF
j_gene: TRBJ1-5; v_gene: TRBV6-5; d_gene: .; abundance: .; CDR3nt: TGTGCCAGCAGTCCCACTTTGGTCGTCAATCAGCCCCAGCATTTT; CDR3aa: CASSPTLVVNQPQHF
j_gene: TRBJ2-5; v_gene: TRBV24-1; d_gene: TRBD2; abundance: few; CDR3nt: TGTGCCACCAGCGAGACGGGGGGACCTCAAGAGACCCAGTACTTC; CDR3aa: CATSETGGPQETQYF
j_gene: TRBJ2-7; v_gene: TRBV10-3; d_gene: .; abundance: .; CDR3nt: TGTGCCATCAGCGGGGGAAGGGACCGTGCCTACGAGCAGTACTTC; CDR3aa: CAISGGRDRAYEQYF
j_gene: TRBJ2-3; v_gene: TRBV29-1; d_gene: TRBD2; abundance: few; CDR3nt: TGCAGCGTTGAAGACCCCGGGACTAGCGCCCCAGATACGCAGTATTTT; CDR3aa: CSVEDPGTSAPDTQYF
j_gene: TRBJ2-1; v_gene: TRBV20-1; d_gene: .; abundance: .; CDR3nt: TGCAGTGCTAGTCCCTTAGAGGGTGAGCAGTTCTTC; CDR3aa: CSASPLEGEQFF
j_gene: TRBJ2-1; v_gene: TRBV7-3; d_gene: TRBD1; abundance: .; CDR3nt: TGTGCCAGCAGCTTAACGGGGACAGGGGTCAATGAGCAGTTCTTC; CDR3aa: CASSLTGTGVNEQFF
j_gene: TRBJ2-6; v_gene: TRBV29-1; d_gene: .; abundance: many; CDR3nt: TGCAGCGTTGGTTCACAGGGTGGGGCCGGGGCCAACGTCCTGACTTTC; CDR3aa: CSVGSQGGAGANVLTF
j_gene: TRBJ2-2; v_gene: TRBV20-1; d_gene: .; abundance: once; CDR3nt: TGCAGTGCTAGGTTTAATGAGGACGGGGAGCTGTTTTTT; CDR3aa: CSARFNEDGELFF
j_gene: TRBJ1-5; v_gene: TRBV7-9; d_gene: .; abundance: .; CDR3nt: TGTGCCAGCAGCTTTAGCTCAGAGGTTAGCAATCAGCCCCAGCATTTT; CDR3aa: CASSFSSEVSNQPQHF
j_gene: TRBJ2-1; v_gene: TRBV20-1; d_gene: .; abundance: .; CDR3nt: TGCAGTGCCAGGGGGCGGGGGGCGAACAATGAGCAGTTCTTC; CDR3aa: CSARGRGANNEQFF
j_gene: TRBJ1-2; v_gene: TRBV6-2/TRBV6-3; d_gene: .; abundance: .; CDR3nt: TGTGCCAGCAGTTATCCACCGAGGCACTATGGCTACACCTTC; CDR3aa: CASSYPPRHYGYTF
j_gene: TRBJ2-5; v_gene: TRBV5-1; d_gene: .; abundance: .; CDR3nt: TGCGCCAGCAGTGAAGGACTACAAGAGACCCAGTACTTC; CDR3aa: CASSEGLQETQYF
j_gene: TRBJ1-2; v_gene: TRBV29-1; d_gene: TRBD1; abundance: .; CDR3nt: TGCAGCGTTGTCACAACCGGGACAGGGGTTTTAGGCTACACCTTC; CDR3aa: CSVVTTGTGVLGYTF
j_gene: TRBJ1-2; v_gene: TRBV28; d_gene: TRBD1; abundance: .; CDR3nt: TGTGCCAGCAGTTTTTACAGGGGGCGCGTCTATGGCTACACCTTC; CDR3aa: CASSFYRGRVYGYTF
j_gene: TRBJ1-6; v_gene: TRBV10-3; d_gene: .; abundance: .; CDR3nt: TGTGCCATCACAAGGGATGGGGATTCACCCCTCCACTTT; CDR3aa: CAITRDGDSPLHF
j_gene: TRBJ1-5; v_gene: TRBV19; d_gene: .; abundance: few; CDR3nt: TGTGCCAGTACAGGGACGGGCAATCAGCCCCAGCATTTT; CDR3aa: CASTGTGNQPQHF
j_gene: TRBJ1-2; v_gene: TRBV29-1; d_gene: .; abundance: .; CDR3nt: TGCAGCTTCTCGTACAGGGACGGCTATGGCTACACCTTC; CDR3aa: CSFSYRDGYGYTF
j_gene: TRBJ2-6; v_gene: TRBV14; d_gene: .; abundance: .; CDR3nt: TGTGCCAGTTGCCCTGGGGGGGCCAACGTCCTGACTTTC; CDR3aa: CASCPGGANVLTF
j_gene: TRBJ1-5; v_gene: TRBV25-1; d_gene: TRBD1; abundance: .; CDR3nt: TGTGCCAGCAGTGAATTGGGGACAGGGGACAATCAGCCCCAGCATTTT; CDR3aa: CASSELGTGDNQPQHF
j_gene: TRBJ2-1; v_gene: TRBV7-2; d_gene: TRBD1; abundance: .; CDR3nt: TGTGCCAGCAGCTCCTCGGTGGACAGGCAAGAGACCCAGTTCTTC; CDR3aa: CASSSSVDRQETQFF
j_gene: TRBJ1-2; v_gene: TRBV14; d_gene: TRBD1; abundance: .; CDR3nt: TGTGCCAGCAGCCAAGTGAGCAGGGGGCTGTTGGGACATGGCTACACCTTC; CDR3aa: CASSQVSRGLLGHGYTF
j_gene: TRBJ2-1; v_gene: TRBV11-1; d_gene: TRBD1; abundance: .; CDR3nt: TGTGCCAGCAGCTACGGACAGGGGAGGAACAATGAGCAGTTCTTC; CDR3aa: CASSYGQGRNNEQFF
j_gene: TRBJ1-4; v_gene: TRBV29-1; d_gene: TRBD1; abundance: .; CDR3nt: TGCAGCGTTCCGGACAGGGGCGATGAAAAACTGTTTTTT; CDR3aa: CSVPDRGDEKLFF
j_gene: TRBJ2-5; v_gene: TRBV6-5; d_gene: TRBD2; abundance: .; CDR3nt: TGTGCCAGCAGCCACGGACTAGTTGGGGAGACCCAGTACTTC; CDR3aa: CASSHGLVGETQYF
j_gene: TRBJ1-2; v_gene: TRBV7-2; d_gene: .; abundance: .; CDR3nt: TGTGCCAGCAGCGCCGGGAGTTCGGGGGGGGTCTATGGCTACACCTTC; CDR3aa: CASSAGSSGGVYGYTF
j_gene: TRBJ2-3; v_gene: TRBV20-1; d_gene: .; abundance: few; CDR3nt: TGCAGTGCTAGTGAGAGTTTGGCAGATACGCAGTATTTT; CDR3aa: CSASESLADTQYF
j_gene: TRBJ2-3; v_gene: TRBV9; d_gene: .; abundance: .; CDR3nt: TGTGCCAGCAGCACAGGGATAGATACGCAGTATTTT; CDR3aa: CASSTGIDTQYF